Each of the 26 T cell receptor beta chains below was sequenced from the same sample in a study of neoadjuvant anti-PD-1 for oral cavity cancer. Only in-frame clones appear in the TCRdb table, and some are missing; sequencing was by immunoSEQ multiplex PCR. This sample has 17,000 or so clones, with 50% to 65% found just once. Sample: PBMCs, taken before nivolumab (anti-PD-1) treatment. The source is a person aged 40 to 85 with oral cavity squamous cell carcinoma.

This chain connects TRBV28 to TRBJ1-5, with D hard to call. Trimming took off 6 bases at V and 3 bases at J, with 6 bases between the two ends. Germline values: CDR1 MDHEN, CDR2 SYDVKM. This CDR3 region has 12 residues. CDR3 sequence: CASSPTNQPQHF. The CDR3 DNA reads TGTGCCAGCAGCCCAACCAATCAGCCCCAGCATTTT.

This chain connects TRBV5-1 to TRBJ2-1; TRBD2 might be the D (6 bases). The CDR3 covers 15 residues. Germline loops: CDR1 SGHRS, CDR2 YFSETQ. Trimming shortened V by 4 bases and J by 2 bases, and 13 bases separated the two germline ends. The CDR3 nucleotides are TGCGCCAGCAGCCTAGGCGGGGAGCCCTACAATGAGCAGTTCTTC. Protein product: CASSLGGEPYNEQFF.

The genes are TRBV5-4 and TRBJ2-1; D may be TRBD2 (5 bases). The CDR3 sequence is 15 residues long. The V end lost 4 bases, the J end lost 2 bases, and 13 bases lay between the germline ends. CDR1 SGHNT and CDR2 YYREEE come from the germline V gene (reference sequence). CDR3 loop: CASSLRISAYNEQFF. CDR3 DNA: TGTGCCAGCAGCCTCCGAATTAGCGCCTACAATGAGCAGTTCTTC.

CDR3 sequence (DNA): TGTGCCAGCAGTGTCCATTACGAGCAGTACTTC. It specifies CASSVHYEQYF. The V call is TRBV6-1, the J call TRBJ2-7, with D uncertain. CDR3 length: 11 amino acids. Germline values: CDR1 MNHNS, CDR2 SASEGT. The V end lost 4 bases, the J end lost 4 bases, and 5 bases lay between the germline ends.

The chain recombines TRBV15 with TRBJ2-1, with TRBD1 matching over 9 bases. Trimming at V came to 0 bases and at J to 7 bases, leaving 7 bases not matched to a gene. The CDR3 runs to 16 residues. Germline CDR1 is LNHNV and CDR2 is YYDKDF (reference sequence). CDR3 sequence (DNA): TGTGCCACCAGCAGAGATTGGGGACAGGGAGGAAATGAGCAGTTCTTC. Translated: CATSRDWGQGGNEQFF.

The chain combines TRBV28 with TRBJ2-3; TRBD1 matches 7 bases. The ends lost 3 bases at V and 0 bases at J; junction bases unmatched: 3. Looked up from germline, CDR1 is MDHEN and CDR2 is SYDVKM. The CDR3 sequence is 15 residues long. CDR3 sequence (DNA): TGTGCCAGCAGTTTCAGGGGGTCGAGCACAGATACGCAGTATTTT. Translating gives CASSFRGSSTDTQYF. Supplemented by reference TRBV28 and TRBJ2-3, the full variable domain reads DVKVTQSSRYLVKRTGEKVFLECVQDMDHENMFWYRQDPGLGLRLIYFSYDVKMKEKGDIPEGYSVSREKKERFSLILESASTNQTSMYLCASSFRGSSTDTQYFGPGTRLTVL.

V usage is TRBV9 and J usage is TRBJ2-1; a weak D match, TRBD1 (5 bases). Germline-derived CDR1 and CDR2 are SGDLS and YYNGEE. The CDR3 consists of 15 residues. V lost 0 bases and J lost 0, with 7 bases in between. This CDR3 is CASSVGQGSYNEQFF. The CDR3, as DNA: TGTGCCAGCAGCGTAGGGCAGGGCTCCTACAATGAGCAGTTCTTC. The variable domain in full, with the rest retrieved from reference TRBV9 and TRBJ2-1, is DSGVTQTPKHLITATGQRVTLRCSPRSGDLSVYWYQQSLDQGLQFLIQYYNGEERAKGNILERFSAQQFPDLHSELNLSSLELGDSALYFCASSVGQGSYNEQFFGPGTRLTVL.

There are a few counts of this clone. The chain links TRBV6-1 to TRBJ1-2; TRBD1 matches 7 bases. The trim removed 6 bases at V and 8 bases at J, leaving 6 bases unmatched. This CDR3 comprises 12 residues. Germline V lookup: CDR1 MNHNS, CDR2 SASEGT. DNA of the CDR3: TGTGCCAGCAGAGAGGGGGCCCTGGGCTACACCTTC. Translating gives CASREGALGYTF.

The chain employs TRBV10-3 and TRBJ1-3, with D possibly matching TRBD1 (5 bases). V lost 2 bases, J lost 0 bases, and 11 bases lay in between. Per germline, CDR1 ENHRY and CDR2 SYGVKD. CDR3 length: 16 residues. CDR3 coding DNA: TGTGCCATCAGTGAGGCGGGGCCGAACTCTGGAAACACCATATATTTT. It codes for CAISEAGPNSGNTIYF.

The chain recombines TRBV19 with TRBJ1-5; D is uncertain. This CDR3 comprises 17 residues. Germline loops: CDR1 LNHDA, CDR2 SQIVND (reference sequence). The V end was cut by 6 bases, the J end by 6 bases, with 24 bases between. The CDR3 reads CASSRGSGWELGQPQHF. For the CDR3, the DNA is TGTGCCAGTAGCCGTGGTTCCGGGTGGGAGCTGGGTCAGCCCCAGCATTTT.

Note on this clone: Other DNA sequences in this specimen translate into the identical CDR3. V usage is TRBV6-1 and J usage is TRBJ1-5, with unresolved D. Germline V gene lookup returns CDR1 MNHNS and CDR2 SASEGT. CDR3 length equals 14 residues. Trimming shortened V by 4 bases and J by 0 bases, and 7 bases separated the two germline ends. The DNA of the CDR3 is TGTGCCAGCAGTGGACAAAATAGCAATCAGCCCCAGCATTTT. This translates into CASSGQNSNQPQHF.

The chain uses TRBV29-1 and TRBJ1-2; 7 bases map to TRBD1. CDR1 is SQVTM, CDR2 ANQGSEA, per germline. The CDR3 loop spans 14 amino acids. Trimming removed 4 bases from V and 7 bases from J; junction bases left unmatched: 12. CDR3 region: CSVGYVGGRRGYTF. The CDR3 DNA follows: TGCAGCGTTGGATATGTAGGGGGCCGGCGTGGCTACACCTTC.

The chain carries TRBV19 and TRBJ2-5, with 9 bases fitting TRBD1. Germline V CDR1 and CDR2: LNHDA, SQIVND (reference sequence). J gave up 4 bases and V 3 bases, and 6 bases lay outside the gene matches. CDR3 length: 15 amino acids. The CDR3 is CASSMGTGRIETQYF. The DNA for the CDR3 is TGTGCCAGTAGTATGGGGACAGGGAGAATAGAGACCCAGTACTTC. The complete variable domain, with remaining parts taken from reference TRBV19 and TRBJ2-5, reads DGGITQSPKYLFRKEGQNVTLSCEQNLNHDAMYWYRQDPGQGLRLIYYSQIVNDFQKGDIAEGYSVSREKKESFPLTVTSAQKNPTAFYLCASSMGTGRIETQYFGPGTRLLVL.

V gene TRBV6-1 combines with J gene TRBJ2-3, with D possibly being TRBD2 (6 bases). The CDR3 is 14 amino acids. The ends were cut back, 2 bases at V and 8 bases at J, with 14 bases in the middle. Looked up from germline, CDR1 is MNHNS and CDR2 is SASEGT. Written as DNA, the CDR3 is TGTGCCAGCAGTGAAAGAGGGGCGCGGGGTACGCAGTATTTT. The encoded protein is CASSERGARGTQYF.

The V call is TRBV7-9, the J call TRBJ2-1; TRBD2 is a possible D gene (6 bases). V was cut by 8 bases and J by 0 bases, with 11 bases left in between. This CDR3 is built from 14 residues. Per germline, CDR1 SEHNR and CDR2 FQNEAQ (reference sequence). The CDR3, as DNA: TGTGCCAGCGACGGAGGGAGCTCCTACAATGAGCAGTTCTTC. It specifies CASDGGSSYNEQFF.

The chain carries TRBV6-6 and TRBJ1-3; D is ambiguous. Germline V gene data show CDR1 as MNHNY and CDR2 as SVGAGI (reference sequence). CDR3 length: 13 amino acids. V shed 10 bases and J shed 0 bases, with 10 bases lying between them. CDR3 sequence (DNA): TGTGCCACAAAGGGCCACTCTGGAAACACCATATATTTT. Translating it yields CATKGHSGNTIYF.

This chain connects TRBV7-8 to TRBJ2-1; D assignment may be TRBD1 or TRBD2 (5 bases each). The length of the CDR3 is 15 residues. V gave up 1 base and J gave up 1 base, with 8 bases separating them. Germline CDR1 reads SGHVS; CDR2 reads FQNEAQ. DNA of the CDR3: TGTGCCAGCAGCTTAGACGGGGCATCCTACAATGAGCAGTTCTTC. It is translated as CASSLDGASYNEQFF.

The chain employs TRBV2 and TRBJ1-5; the D gene is possibly TRBD1 (5 bases). Trimming left V 4 bases short and J 4 bases short, with 14 bases between. CDR1 SNHLY and CDR2 FYNNEI come from the germline V gene. CDR3 length: 15 amino acids. The CDR3 sequence: CASSVLGGGNQPQHF. In nucleotides, the CDR3 is TGTGCCAGCAGTGTACTGGGGGGAGGGAATCAGCCCCAGCATTTT.

This clone was seen only once. The chain links TRBV27 to TRBJ1-1; D unclear. The CDR3 spans 16 residues. CDR1 is MNHEY, CDR2 SMNVEV, per germline (reference sequence). V was shortened by 4 bases and J by 1 base, with 16 bases between the two germline ends. The CDR3 DNA is TGTGCCAGCAGTTCCCTCGAGGCTGGCGGGAACACTGAAGCTTTCTTT. Its translation is CASSSLEAGGNTEAFF.

The table lists this clone with a few counts. The chain carries TRBV5-8 and TRBJ2-2; D is uncertain. The V end lost 3 bases, the J end lost 6 bases, and 9 bases lay between the germline ends. The V gene's germline CDR1 is SGHTS and CDR2 YDEGEE. This CDR3 has 13 amino acids. The CDR3 DNA sequence: TGTGCCAGCAGCTCGCAATGGGCCGGGGAGCTGTTTTTT. Encoded protein: CASSSQWAGELFF.

J is TRBJ1-4 and V is TRBV4-2; D perhaps matches TRBD1 (5 bases). The CDR3 spans 16 residues. Germline CDR1 LGHNA, CDR2 YNFKEQ. V was cut by 0 bases and J by 4 bases, with 12 bases left in between. The CDR3 is CASSQDPGGLNEKLFF. The CDR3 coding sequence is TGTGCCAGCAGCCAAGATCCTGGGGGACTTAATGAAAAACTGTTTTTT.

In its sample, this clone was seen a few times. The V and J genes are TRBV7-9 and TRBJ2-7; perhaps TRBD1 as D (7 bases). V was clipped by 4 bases and J by 7 bases, with 14 bases between them. Per germline, CDR1 SEHNR and CDR2 FQNEAQ (reference sequence). The CDR3 is 13 amino acids. The CDR3 region is CASSSRGAREQYF. The DNA for the CDR3 is TGTGCCAGCAGCTCCAGGGGGGCAAGGGAGCAGTACTTC.

This chain links TRBV9 with TRBJ2-1, with TRBD2 matching over 10 bases. The CDR3 length is 15 residues. Per the germline V gene, CDR1 is SGDLS and CDR2 is YYNGEE. V trimming: 3 bases; J trimming: 7 bases; junction bases outside the gene matches: 7. In DNA form, the CDR3 reads TGTGCCAGCAGCGCCCGACTAGCGGGTGGGAATGAGCAGTTCTTC. As protein: CASSARLAGGNEQFF. Filled out from reference TRBV9 and TRBJ2-1, the complete variable domain reads DSGVTQTPKHLITATGQRVTLRCSPRSGDLSVYWYQQSLDQGLQFLIQYYNGEERAKGNILERFSAQQFPDLHSELNLSSLELGDSALYFCASSARLAGGNEQFFGPGTRLTVL.

The V call is TRBV30, the J call TRBJ2-6; D is uncertain. V lost 0 bases and J lost 1, with 7 bases in between. This CDR3 is 15 amino acids long. Germline CDR1 GTSNPN, CDR2 SVGIG (reference sequence). CDR3 amino acids: CAWSVSASGANVLTF. The CDR3 nucleotides are TGTGCCTGGAGTGTATCCGCGTCTGGGGCCAACGTCCTGACTTTC.

This clone has more than one count but fewer than ten. The chain uses TRBV6-6 and TRBJ2-7, with TRBD2 identical over 11 bases. The V segment lost 5 bases and the J segment 4 bases; nucleotides outside the gene matches: 10. Germline V gene sequence: CDR1 MNHNY, CDR2 SVGAGI (reference sequence). The CDR3 runs 16 residues. CDR3 in DNA: TGTGCCAGCAGTCACACGACTAGCGGGGTCGTTTACGAGCAGTACTTC. Encoded protein: CASSHTTSGVVYEQYF.

The V call is TRBV30, the J call TRBJ2-3; D is possibly TRBD2 (6 bases). The CDR3 runs 11 residues. The V end lost 5 bases, the J end lost 6 bases, and 9 bases lay between the germline ends. From germline, CDR1 is GTSNPN and CDR2 SVGIG (reference sequence). CDR3 DNA: TGTGCCTGGGCGGGATTGGATACGCAGTATTTT. This translates into CAWAGLDTQYF. Drawing the rest from reference TRBV30 and TRBJ2-3, the complete variable domain is SQTIHQWPATLVQPVGSPLSLECTVEGTSNPNLYWYRQAAGRGLQLLFYSVGIGQISSEVPQNLSASRPQDRQFILSSKKLLLSDSGFYLCAWAGLDTQYFGPGTRLTVL.